A single sample gave rise to the 11 T cell receptor beta chains below, sequenced in a study of OX40 agonist ivuxolimab in advanced cancers. Method: immunoSEQ multiplex PCR; TCRdb's copy keeps in-frame clones and lacks some. Of about 48,000 clones in the sample, roughly 91% were seen once. The sample was CD4+ or CD8+ T cells sorted from blood, taken in a trial of the OX40 agonist ivuxolimab. These receptor sequences come from an adult with an advanced solid tumor such as melanoma, head and neck, liver or kidney cancer.

The rearrangement uses TRBV6-4 and TRBJ2-3; 9 positions agree with TRBD2. This CDR3 is built from 15 residues. The V gene's germline CDR1 is MRHNA and CDR2 SNTAGT. V gave up 5 bases and J gave up 9 bases; unmatched junction bases: 12. The CDR3 region has the DNA TGTGCCAGCAGTTCCAAAGCGGGGGGCGCTAACACGCAGTATTTT. Translated: CASSSKAGGANTQYF.

V gene TRBV4-1 combines with J gene TRBJ1-6; a weak D match, TRBD1 (5 bases). Looked up from germline, CDR1 is MGHRA and CDR2 is YSYEKL. The CDR3 totals 18 residues. V gave up 3 bases and J gave up 1 base, with 16 bases separating them. CDR3 sequence (DNA): TGCGCCAGCAGCCATGCAACCCTGGACACATCCTATAATTCACCCCTCCACTTT. As protein: CASSHATLDTSYNSPLHF.

J is TRBJ1-1 and V is TRBV19, with D possibly TRBD1 on 5 matching bases. The CDR3 is made up of 14 amino acids. The ends were cut back, 6 bases at V and 7 bases at J, with 18 bases in the middle. CDR1 and CDR2 (germline): LNHDA, SQIVND (reference sequence). CDR3 DNA sequence: TGTGCCAGTAGGACGGGGACTTTGGGGGATGAAGCTTTCTTT. This gives the protein CASRTGTLGDEAFF.

The J gene is TRBJ2-1, the V gene TRBV5-6; 9 bases match TRBD2. The CDR3 is 16 amino acids. The trim removed 7 bases at V and 7 bases at J, leaving 15 bases unmatched. The germline V gene encodes CDR1 SGHDT and CDR2 YYEEEE. The CDR3 spells CASLLSLAGNSNEQFF. CDR3 bases: TGTGCCAGCCTACTATCGCTAGCGGGGAATTCGAATGAGCAGTTCTTC. The full variable domain, completed using reference TRBV5-6 and TRBJ2-1, is DAGVTQSPTHLIKTRGQQVTLRCSPKSGHDTVSWYQQALGQGPQFIFQYYEEEERQRGNFPDRFSGHQFPNYSSELNVNALLLGDSALYLCASLLSLAGNSNEQFFGPGTRLTVL.

This chain connects TRBV6-5 to TRBJ1-2; D is undetermined. The CDR3 spans 14 residues. Germline V lookup: CDR1 MNHEY, CDR2 SVGAGI. The V end was cut by 3 bases, the J end by 8 bases, with 16 bases between. The CDR3 sequence: CASSYAGIHWGYTF. The CDR3 nucleotides read TGTGCCAGCAGTTATGCCGGAATCCACTGGGGCTACACCTTC.

This chain connects TRBV6-5 to TRBJ1-4, with D tentatively TRBD1 (6 bases). The V gene lost 6 bases and the J gene lost 3 bases, with 11 bases spanning the gap. The CDR3 has 14 amino acids. From germline, CDR1 is MNHEY and CDR2 SVGAGI. The CDR3 is CASRDRTANEKLFF. The CDR3 nucleotides are TGTGCCAGCAGAGACAGGACAGCTAATGAAAAACTGTTTTTT.

The chain joins TRBV19 to TRBJ1-5, with D perhaps matching TRBD1 (5 bases). Germline CDR1 LNHDA, CDR2 SQIVND (reference sequence). The CDR3 runs to 18 residues. Trimming cost V 1 base and J 0 bases, with 16 bases left between them. CDR3 coding DNA: TGTGCCAGTAGTATAGGACCGGGGGTCCAGAATAGCAATCAGCCCCAGCATTTT. It encodes CASSIGPGVQNSNQPQHF.

V usage is TRBV7-9 and J usage is TRBJ2-7, with 9 nucleotides matching TRBD1. The germline V gene encodes CDR1 SEHNR and CDR2 FQNEAQ (reference sequence). This CDR3 contains 14 residues. Germline trimming cut 5 bases from V and 6 bases from J; bases unmatched to any gene: 8. The CDR3 is CASSPWDRDPEQYF. The CDR3 region has the DNA TGTGCCAGCAGCCCGTGGGACAGGGACCCCGAGCAGTACTTC.

A few counts support this clone. The rearrangement uses TRBV9 and TRBJ1-1; tentatively, D is TRBD1 (6 bases). Germline lookup yields CDR1 SGDLS and CDR2 YYNGEE. The CDR3 spans 13 residues. V dropped 3 bases and J dropped 1 base, with 7 bases sitting between them. The chain's CDR3 is CASSEGGNTEAFF. Here the CDR3 DNA reads TGTGCCAGCAGCGAGGGGGGGAACACTGAAGCTTTCTTT.

On this clone: Other DNA sequences in the same sample also yield this CDR3. The V gene is TRBV7-9, the J gene TRBJ2-7; unclear D gene. The germline V gene encodes CDR1 SEHNR and CDR2 FQNEAQ (reference sequence). This CDR3 is built from 12 residues. The V end lost 5 bases, the J end lost 0 bases, and 5 bases lay between the germline ends. CDR3 in DNA: TGTGCCAGCAGCCAGGACTCCTACGAGCAGTACGTC. Its translation is CASSQDSYEQYV.

V gene TRBV4-2 combines with J gene TRBJ2-7; D unclear. CDR1 and CDR2 (germline): LGHNA, YNFKEQ. The CDR3 has 12 amino acids. V was cut by 0 bases and J by 5 bases, with 5 bases left in between. The CDR3 sequence is CASSQDNDEQYF. For the CDR3, the DNA is TGTGCCAGCAGCCAAGATAACGACGAGCAGTACTTC.